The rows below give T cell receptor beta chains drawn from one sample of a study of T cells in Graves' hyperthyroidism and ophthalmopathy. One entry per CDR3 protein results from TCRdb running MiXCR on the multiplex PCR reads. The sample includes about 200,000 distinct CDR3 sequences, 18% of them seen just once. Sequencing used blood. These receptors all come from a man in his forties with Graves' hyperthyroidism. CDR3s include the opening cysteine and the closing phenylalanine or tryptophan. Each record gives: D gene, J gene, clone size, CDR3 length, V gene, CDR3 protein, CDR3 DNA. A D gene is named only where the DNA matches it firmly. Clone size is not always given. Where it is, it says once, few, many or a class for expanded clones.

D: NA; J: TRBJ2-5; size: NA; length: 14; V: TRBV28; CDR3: CASSFAGARETQYF; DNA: TGTGCCAGCAGTTTCGCCGGCGCCCGCGAGACCCAGTACTTC
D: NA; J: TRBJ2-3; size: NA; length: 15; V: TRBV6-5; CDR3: CASSYGQVPTDTQYF; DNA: TGTGCCAGCAGTTACGGTCAGGTTCCCACAGATACGCAGTATTTT
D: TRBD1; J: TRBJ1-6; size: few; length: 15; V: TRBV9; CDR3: CASSVGRGPDSPLHF; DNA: TGTGCCAGCAGCGTAGGAAGGGGGCCGGATTCACCCCTCCACTTT
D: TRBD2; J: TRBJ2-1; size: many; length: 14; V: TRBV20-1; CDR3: CSAGLAGFYNEQFF; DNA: TGCAGTGCTGGACTAGCGGGGTTCTACAATGAGCAGTTCTTC
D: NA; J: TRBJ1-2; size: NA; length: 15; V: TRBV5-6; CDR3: CASSLVRGGAYGYTF; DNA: TGTGCCAGCAGCTTGGTTAGGGGAGGTGCCTATGGCTACACCTTC
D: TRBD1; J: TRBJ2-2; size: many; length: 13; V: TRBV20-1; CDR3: CSAPRDSFGELFF; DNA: TGCAGTGCCCCTAGGGACAGCTTCGGGGAGCTGTTTTTT
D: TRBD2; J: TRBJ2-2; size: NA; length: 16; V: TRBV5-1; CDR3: CASSKPGLPGTGELFF; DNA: TGCGCCAGCAGCAAACCGGGACTACCTGGCACCGGGGAGCTGTTTTTT
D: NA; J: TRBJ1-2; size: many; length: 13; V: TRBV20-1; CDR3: CSARGIQDYGYTF; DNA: TGCAGTGCTAGAGGAATACAGGACTATGGCTACACCTTC
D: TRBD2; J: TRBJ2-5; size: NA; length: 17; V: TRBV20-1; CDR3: CSARGGLAGGLQETQYF; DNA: TGCAGTGCTAGAGGGGGACTAGCGGGGGGGTTGCAAGAGACCCAGTACTTC
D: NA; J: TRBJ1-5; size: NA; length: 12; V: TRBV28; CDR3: CAGSLISESQHF; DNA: TGTGCCGGCAGTTTAATTTCTGAGTCCCAGCATTTT
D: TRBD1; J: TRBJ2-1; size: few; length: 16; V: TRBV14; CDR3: CASSQESGGSYNEQFF; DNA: TGTGCCAGCAGCCAAGAATCAGGGGGATCATACAATGAGCAGTTCTTC
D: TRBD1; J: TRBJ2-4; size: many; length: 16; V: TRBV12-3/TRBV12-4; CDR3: CASSWGQGVAKNIQYF; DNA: TGTGCCAGCAGTTGGGGACAGGGGGTGGCCAAAAACATTCAGTACTTC
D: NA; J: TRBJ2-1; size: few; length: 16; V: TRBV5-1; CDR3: CASSLRDNPSYNEQFF; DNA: TGCGCCAGCAGCCTGCGGGACAATCCCTCCTACAATGAGCAGTTCTTC
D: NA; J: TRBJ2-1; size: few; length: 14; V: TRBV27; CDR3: CASFQRQGGNEQFF; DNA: TGTGCCAGCTTCCAACGGCAGGGTGGCAATGAGCAGTTCTTC
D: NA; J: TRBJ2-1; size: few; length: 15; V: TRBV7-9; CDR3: CASSFRDSIDNEQFF; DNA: TGTGCCAGCAGCTTCCGGGACTCTATCGACAATGAGCAGTTCTTC
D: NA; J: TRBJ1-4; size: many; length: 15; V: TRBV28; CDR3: CASSLSSRGGEKLFF; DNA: TGTGCCAGCAGTTTATCGTCCAGGGGCGGTGAAAAACTGTTTTTT
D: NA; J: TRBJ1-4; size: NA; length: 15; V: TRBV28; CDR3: CASSFSGANNEKLFF; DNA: TGTGCCAGCAGTTTCAGCGGAGCAAACAATGAAAAACTGTTTTTT
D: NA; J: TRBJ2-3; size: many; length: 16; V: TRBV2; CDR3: CASSGWGAKSLDTQYF; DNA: TGTGCCAGCAGCGGGTGGGGGGCTAAGTCTCTAGATACGCAGTATTTT
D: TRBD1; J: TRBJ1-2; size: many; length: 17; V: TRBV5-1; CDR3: CASSFGTGAFQGYGYTF; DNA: TGCGCCAGCAGCTTCGGGACAGGGGCTTTTCAGGGCTATGGCTACACCTTC
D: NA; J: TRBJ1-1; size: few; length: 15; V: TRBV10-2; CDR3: CASSRPAGGNTEAFF; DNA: TGCGCCAGCAGTAGACCGGCCGGGGGGAACACTGAAGCTTTCTTT
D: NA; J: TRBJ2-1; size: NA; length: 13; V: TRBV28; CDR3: CASSRQIYNEQFF; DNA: TGTGCCAGCAGTCGCCAGATTTACAATGAGCAGTTCTTC
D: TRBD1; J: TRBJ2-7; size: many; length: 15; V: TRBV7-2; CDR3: CASSLSADRSVEQYF; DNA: TGTGCCAGCAGCTTAAGCGCGGACAGGTCTGTCGAGCAGTACTTC
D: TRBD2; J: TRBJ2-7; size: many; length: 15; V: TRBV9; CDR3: CASSAGRGAPYEQYF; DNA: TGTGCCAGCAGCGCAGGGCGGGGGGCTCCCTACGAGCAGTACTTC
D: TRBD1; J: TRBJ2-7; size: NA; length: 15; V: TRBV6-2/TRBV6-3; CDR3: CASSTGTGEAYEQYF; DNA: TGTGCCAGCAGCACCGGGACAGGGGAAGCCTACGAGCAGTACTTC
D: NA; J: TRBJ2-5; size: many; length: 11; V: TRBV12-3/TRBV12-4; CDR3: CASSPEETQYF; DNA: TGTGCCAGCAGCCCCGAGGAGACCCAGTACTTC
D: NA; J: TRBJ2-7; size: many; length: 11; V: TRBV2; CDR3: CASSRGGEQYF; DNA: TGTGCCAGCAGTAGGGGCGGCGAGCAGTACTTC
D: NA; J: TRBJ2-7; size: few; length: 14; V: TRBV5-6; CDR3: CASSLQESSYEQYF; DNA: TGTGCCAGCAGCCTCCAGGAGAGCTCCTACGAGCAGTACTTC
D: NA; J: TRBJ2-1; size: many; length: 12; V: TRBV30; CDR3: CAWSGRMNEQFF; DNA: TGTGCCTGGAGTGGGAGAATGAATGAGCAGTTCTTC
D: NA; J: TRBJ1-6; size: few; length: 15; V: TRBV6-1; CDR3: CASSRGGGGSSPLHF; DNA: TGTGCCAGCAGCAGGGGAGGGGGGGGGTCTTCACCCCTCCACTTT
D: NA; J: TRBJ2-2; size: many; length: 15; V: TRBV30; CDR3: CACPRASMNTGELFF; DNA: TGTGCCTGCCCAAGGGCCTCGATGAACACCGGGGAGCTGTTTTTT
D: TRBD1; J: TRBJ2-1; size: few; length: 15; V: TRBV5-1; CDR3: CASSIGTGGYNEQFF; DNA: TGCGCCAGCAGCATAGGGACAGGGGGGTACAATGAGCAGTTCTTC
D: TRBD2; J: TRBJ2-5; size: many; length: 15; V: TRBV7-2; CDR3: CASRSRGTSSETQYF; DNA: TGTGCCAGCAGATCCCGAGGGACTAGCTCGGAGACCCAGTACTTC
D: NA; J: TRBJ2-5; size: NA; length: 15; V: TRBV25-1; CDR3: CASSEHRTGRETQYF; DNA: TGTGCCAGCAGTGAACACCGGACGGGCCGCGAGACCCAGTACTTC
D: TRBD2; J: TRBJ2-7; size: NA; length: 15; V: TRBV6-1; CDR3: CASSEWLAGGLGQYF; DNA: TGTGCCAGCAGTGAATGGCTAGCGGGGGGCCTTGGGCAGTACTTC
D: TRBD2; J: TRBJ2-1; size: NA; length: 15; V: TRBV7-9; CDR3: CASMSSGGRRDEQFF; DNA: TGCGCCAGCATGTCTAGCGGGGGGCGGAGGGATGAGCAGTTCTTC
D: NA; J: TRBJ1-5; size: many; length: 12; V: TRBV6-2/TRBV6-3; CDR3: CASSSTRQPQHF; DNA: TGTGCCAGCAGCTCAACCCGTCAGCCCCAGCATTTT
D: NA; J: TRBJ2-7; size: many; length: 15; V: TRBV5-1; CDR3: CASSLEASTSHEQYF; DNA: TGCGCCAGCAGCTTGGAGGCGTCCACTTCACACGAGCAGTACTTC
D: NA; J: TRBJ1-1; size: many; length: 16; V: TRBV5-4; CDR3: CASSLGGGGQLSEAFF; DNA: TGTGCCAGCAGCTTAGGCGGAGGGGGTCAACTATCTGAAGCTTTCTTT
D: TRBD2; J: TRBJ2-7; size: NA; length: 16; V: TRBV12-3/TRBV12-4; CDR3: CASSLGDRLAAYEQYF; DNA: TGTGCCAGCAGTTTGGGGGACCGACTAGCGGCGTACGAGCAGTACTTC
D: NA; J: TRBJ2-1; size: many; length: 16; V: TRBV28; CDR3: CASSTGGRGADNEQFF; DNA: TGTGCCAGCAGTACAGGGGGGAGGGGCGCAGACAATGAGCAGTTCTTC
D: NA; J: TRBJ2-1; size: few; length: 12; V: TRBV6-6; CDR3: CASSYLYNEQFF; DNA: TGTGCCAGCAGTTACTTATACAATGAGCAGTTCTTC
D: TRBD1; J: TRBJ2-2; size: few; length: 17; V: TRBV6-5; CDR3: CASSYFSPTRGTGELFF; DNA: TGTGCCAGCAGTTACTTCTCCCCTACCAGGGGGACCGGGGAGCTGTTTTTT
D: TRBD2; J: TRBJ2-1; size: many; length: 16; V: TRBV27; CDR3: CASGWGGGRSYNEQFF; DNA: TGTGCCAGCGGGTGGGGCGGGGGAAGGTCCTACAATGAGCAGTTCTTC
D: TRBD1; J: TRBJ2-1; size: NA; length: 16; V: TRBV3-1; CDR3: CASSQYHSDRYNEQFF; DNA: TGTGCCAGCAGCCAATATCACTCGGACAGGTACAATGAGCAGTTCTTC
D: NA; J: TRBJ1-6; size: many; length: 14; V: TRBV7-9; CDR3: CASSPERGGSPLHF; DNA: TGTGCCAGCAGTCCCGAAAGGGGCGGTTCACCCCTCCACTTT
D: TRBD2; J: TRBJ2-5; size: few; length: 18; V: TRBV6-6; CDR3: CASSYSGLAGVNKETQYF; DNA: TGTGCCAGCAGTTACTCCGGGCTAGCGGGGGTCAATAAAGAGACCCAGTACTTC
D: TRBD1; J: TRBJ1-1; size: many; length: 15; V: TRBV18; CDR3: CASSPGQGGRTEAFF; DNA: TGTGCCAGCTCACCTGGACAGGGAGGAAGAACTGAAGCTTTCTTT
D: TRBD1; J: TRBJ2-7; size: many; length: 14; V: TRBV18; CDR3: CASSPGTGPYEQYF; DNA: TGTGCCAGCTCTCCCGGGACAGGACCCTACGAGCAGTACTTC
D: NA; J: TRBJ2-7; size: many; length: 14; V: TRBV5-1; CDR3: CASSRATGNYEQYF; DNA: TGCGCCAGCAGCAGAGCGACAGGAAACTACGAGCAGTACTTC
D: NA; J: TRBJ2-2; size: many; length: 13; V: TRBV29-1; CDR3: CSVVPRGAGELFF; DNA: TGCAGCGTTGTACCACGGGGAGCAGGGGAGCTGTTTTTT
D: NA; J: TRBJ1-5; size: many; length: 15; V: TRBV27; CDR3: CASSPLRGGNQPQHF; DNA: TGTGCCAGCAGTCCCCTTCGGGGGGGCAATCAGCCCCAGCATTTT
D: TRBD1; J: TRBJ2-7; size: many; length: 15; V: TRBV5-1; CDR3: CASDPSGTGGGEQYF; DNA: TGCGCCAGCGATCCATCTGGGACAGGGGGCGGCGAGCAGTACTTC
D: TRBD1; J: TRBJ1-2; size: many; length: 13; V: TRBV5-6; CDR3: CASSPTHRGGYTF; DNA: TGTGCCAGCAGCCCAACACACAGGGGTGGCTACACCTTC
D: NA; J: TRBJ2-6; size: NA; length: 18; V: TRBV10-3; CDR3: CAISGAMGRSTGANVLTF; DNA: TGTGCCATCAGTGGGGCGATGGGCCGCAGTACTGGGGCCAACGTCCTGACTTTC
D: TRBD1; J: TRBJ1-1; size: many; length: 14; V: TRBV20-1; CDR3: CSDPERQGGTEAFF; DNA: TGCAGTGATCCTGAGAGACAGGGAGGCACTGAAGCTTTCTTT
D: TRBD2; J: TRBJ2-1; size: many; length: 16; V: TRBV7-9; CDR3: CASSLGLAGDDNEQFF; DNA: TGTGCCAGCAGCTTAGGGCTAGCGGGGGATGACAATGAGCAGTTCTTC